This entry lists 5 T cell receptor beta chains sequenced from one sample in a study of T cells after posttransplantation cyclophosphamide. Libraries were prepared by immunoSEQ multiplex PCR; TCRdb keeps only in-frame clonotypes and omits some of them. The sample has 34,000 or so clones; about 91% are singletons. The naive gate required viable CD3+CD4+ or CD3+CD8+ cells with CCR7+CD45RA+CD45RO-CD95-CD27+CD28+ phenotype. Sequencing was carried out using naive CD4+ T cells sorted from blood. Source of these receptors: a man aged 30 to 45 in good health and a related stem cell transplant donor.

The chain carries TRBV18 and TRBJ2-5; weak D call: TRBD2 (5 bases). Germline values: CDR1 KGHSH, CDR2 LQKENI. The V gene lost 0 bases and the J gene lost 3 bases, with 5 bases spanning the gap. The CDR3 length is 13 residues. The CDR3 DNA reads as TGTGCCAGCTCACCACCTAGCGAAGAGACCCAGTACTTC. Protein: CASSPPSEETQYF. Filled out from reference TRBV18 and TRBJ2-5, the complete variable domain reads NAGVMQNPRHLVRRRGQEARLRCSPMKGHSHVYWYRQLPEEGLKFMVYLQKENIIDESGMPKERFSAEFPKEGPSILRIQQVVRGDSAAYFCASSPPSEETQYFGPGTRLLVL.

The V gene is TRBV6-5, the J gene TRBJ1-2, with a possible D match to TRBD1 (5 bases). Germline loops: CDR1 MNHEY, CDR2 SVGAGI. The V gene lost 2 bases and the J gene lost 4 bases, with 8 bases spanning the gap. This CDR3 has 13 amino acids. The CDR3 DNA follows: TGTGCCAGCAGTTACAGGGGCGGCTATGGCTACACCTTC. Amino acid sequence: CASSYRGGYGYTF.

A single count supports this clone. CDR3: CASSLGGEYNSPLHF. DNA of the CDR3: TGTGCCAGCAGCTTGGGTGGGGAGTATAATTCACCCCTCCACTTT. The rearrangement joins TRBV5-4 to TRBJ1-6; D uncertain. The CDR3 runs to 15 residues. Trimming removed 0 bases at V and 4 bases at J, with 8 bases between. The germline V gene has CDR1 SGHNT and CDR2 YYREEE (reference sequence). Together with reference TRBV5-4 and TRBJ1-6, the CDR3 gives the full variable domain: ETGVTQSPTHLIKTRGQQVTLRCSSQSGHNTVSWYQQALGQGPQFIFQYYREEENGRGNFPPRFSGLQFPNYSSELNVNALELDDSALYLCASSLGGEYNSPLHFGNGTRLTVT.

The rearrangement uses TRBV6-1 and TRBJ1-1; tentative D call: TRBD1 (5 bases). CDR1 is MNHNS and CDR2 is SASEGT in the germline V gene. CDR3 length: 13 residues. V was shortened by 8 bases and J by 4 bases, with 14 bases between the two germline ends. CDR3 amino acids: CASLPGGFTEAFF. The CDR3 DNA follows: TGTGCCAGCCTCCCGGGGGGTTTCACTGAAGCTTTCTTT.

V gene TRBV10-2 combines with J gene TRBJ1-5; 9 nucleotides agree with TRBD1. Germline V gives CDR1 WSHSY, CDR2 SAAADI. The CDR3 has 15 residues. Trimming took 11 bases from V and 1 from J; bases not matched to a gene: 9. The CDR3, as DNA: TGCGCCTCTCTAGGCGGGACAGGGAGCAATCAGCCCCAGCATTTT. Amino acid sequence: CASLGGTGSNQPQHF.